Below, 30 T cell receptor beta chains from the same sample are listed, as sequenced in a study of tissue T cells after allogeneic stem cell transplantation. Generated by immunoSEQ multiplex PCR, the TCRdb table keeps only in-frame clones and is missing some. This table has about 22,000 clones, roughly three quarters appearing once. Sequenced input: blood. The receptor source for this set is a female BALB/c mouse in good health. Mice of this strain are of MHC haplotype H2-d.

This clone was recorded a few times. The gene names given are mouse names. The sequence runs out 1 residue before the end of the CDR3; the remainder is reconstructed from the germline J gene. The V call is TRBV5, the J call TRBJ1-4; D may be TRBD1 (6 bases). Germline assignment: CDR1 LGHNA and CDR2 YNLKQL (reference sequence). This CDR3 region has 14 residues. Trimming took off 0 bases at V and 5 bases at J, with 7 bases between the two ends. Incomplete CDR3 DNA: TGTGCCAGCAGCCAAGATGGGACAAACGAAAGATTATTT. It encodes CASSQDGTNERLF. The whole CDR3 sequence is CASSQDGTNERLFF.

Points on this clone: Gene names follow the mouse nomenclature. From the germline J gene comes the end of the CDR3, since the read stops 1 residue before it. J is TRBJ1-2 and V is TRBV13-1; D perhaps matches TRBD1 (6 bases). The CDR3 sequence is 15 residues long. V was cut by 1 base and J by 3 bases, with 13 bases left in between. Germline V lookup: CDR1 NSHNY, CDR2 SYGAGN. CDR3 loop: CASSDRRGRDSDYTF. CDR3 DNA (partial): TGTGCCAGCAGTGATCGCCGGGGGCGCGACTCCGACTACACC.

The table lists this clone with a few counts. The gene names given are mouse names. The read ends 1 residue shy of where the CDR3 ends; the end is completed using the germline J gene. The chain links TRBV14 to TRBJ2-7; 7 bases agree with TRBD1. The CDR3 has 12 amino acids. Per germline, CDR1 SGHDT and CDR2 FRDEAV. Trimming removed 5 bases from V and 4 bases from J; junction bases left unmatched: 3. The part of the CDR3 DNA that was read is TGTGCCAGCAGATCGGACAGGTATGAACAGTAC. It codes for CASRSDRYEQY. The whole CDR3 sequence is CASRSDRYEQYF.

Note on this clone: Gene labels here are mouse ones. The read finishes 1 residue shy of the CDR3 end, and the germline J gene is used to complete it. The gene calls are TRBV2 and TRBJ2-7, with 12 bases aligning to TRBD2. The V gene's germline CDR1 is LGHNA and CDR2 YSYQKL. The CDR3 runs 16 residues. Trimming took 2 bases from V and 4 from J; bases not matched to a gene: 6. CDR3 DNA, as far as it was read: TGTGCCAGCAGCCAATCCGGGACTGGGGGGACGTATGAACAGTAC. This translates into CASSQSGTGGTYEQY. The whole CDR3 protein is CASSQSGTGGTYEQYF.

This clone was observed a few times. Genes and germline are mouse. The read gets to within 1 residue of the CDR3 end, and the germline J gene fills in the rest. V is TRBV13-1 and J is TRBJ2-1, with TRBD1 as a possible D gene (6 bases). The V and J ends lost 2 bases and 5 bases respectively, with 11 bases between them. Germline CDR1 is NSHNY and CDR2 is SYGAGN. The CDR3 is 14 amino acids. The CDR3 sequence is CASSEPGHNAEQFF. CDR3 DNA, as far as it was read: TGTGCCAGCAGTGAGCCGGGACATAATGCTGAGCAGTTC.

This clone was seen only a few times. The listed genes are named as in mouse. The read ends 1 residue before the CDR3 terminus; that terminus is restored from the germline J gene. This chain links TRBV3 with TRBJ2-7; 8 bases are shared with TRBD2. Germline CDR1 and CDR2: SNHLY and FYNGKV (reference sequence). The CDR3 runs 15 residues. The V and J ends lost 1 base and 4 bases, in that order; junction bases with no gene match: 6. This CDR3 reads CASSLEGGRGYEQYF. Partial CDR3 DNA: TGTGCCAGCAGCTTAGAGGGGGGGCGCGGTTATGAACAGTAC.

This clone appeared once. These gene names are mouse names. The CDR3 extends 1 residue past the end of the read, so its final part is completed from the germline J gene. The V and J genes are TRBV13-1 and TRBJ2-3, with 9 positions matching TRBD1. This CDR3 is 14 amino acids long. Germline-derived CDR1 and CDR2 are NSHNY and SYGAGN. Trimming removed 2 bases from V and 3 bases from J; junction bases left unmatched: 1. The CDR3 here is CASSEDRGAETLYF. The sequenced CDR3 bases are TGTGCCAGCAGTGAGGACAGGGGAGCAGAAACGCTGTAT.

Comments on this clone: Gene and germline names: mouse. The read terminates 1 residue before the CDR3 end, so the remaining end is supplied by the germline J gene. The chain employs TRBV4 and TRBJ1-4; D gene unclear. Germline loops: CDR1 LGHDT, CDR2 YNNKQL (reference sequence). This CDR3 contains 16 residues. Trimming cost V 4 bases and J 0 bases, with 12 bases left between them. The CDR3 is CASSLTRFISNERLFF. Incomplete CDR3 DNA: TGTGCCAGCAGCTTGACAAGGTTTATTTCCAACGAAAGATTATTT.

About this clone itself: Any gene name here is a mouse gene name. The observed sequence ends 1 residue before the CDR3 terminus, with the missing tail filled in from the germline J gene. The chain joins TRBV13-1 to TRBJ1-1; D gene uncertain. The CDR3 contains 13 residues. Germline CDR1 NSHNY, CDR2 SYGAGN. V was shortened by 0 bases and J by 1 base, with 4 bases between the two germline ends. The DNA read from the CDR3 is TGTGCCAGCAGTGATGGGCAAAACACAGAAGTCTTC. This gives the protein CASSDGQNTEVF. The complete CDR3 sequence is CASSDGQNTEVFF.

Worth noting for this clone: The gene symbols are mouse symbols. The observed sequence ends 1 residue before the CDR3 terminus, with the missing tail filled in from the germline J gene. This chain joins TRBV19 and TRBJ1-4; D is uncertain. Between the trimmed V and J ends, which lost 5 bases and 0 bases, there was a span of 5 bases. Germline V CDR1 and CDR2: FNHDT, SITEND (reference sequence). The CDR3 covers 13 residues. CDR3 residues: CASRQISNERLFF. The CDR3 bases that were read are TGTGCCAGCAGACAGATTTCCAACGAAAGATTATTT. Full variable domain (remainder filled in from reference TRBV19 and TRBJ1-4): GGIITQTPKFLIGQEGQKLTLKCQQNFNHDTMYWYRQDSGKGLRLIYYSITENDLQKGDLSEGYDASREKKSSFSLTVTSAQKNEMAVFLCASRQISNERLFFGHGTKLSVL.

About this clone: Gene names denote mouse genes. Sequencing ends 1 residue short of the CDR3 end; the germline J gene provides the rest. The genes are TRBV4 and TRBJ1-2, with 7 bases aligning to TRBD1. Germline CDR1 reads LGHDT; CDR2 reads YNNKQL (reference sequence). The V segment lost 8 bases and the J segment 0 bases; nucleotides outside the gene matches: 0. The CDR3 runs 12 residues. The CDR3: CASGQANSDYTF. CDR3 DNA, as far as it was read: TGTGCCAGCGGACAGGCAAACTCCGACTACACC.

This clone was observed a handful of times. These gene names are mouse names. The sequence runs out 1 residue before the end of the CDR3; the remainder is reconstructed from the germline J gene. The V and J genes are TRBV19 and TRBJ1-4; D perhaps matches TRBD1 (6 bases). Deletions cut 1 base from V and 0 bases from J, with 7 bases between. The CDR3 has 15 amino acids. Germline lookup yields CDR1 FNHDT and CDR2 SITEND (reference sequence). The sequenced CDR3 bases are TGTGCCAGCAGTATAAGACAGGTTTCCAACGAAAGATTATTT. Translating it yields CASSIRQVSNERLF. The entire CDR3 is CASSIRQVSNERLFF. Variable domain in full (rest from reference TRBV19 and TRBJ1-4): GGIITQTPKFLIGQEGQKLTLKCQQNFNHDTMYWYRQDSGKGLRLIYYSITENDLQKGDLSEGYDASREKKSSFSLTVTSAQKNEMAVFLCASSIRQVSNERLFFGHGTKLSVL.

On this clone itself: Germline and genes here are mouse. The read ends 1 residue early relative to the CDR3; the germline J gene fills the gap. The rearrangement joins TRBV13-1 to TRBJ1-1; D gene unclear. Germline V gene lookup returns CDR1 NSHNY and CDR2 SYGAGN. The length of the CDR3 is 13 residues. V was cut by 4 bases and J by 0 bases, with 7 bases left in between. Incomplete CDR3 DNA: TGTGCCAGCAGTCTTCGACAGAACACAGAAGTCTTC. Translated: CASSLRQNTEVF. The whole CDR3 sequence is CASSLRQNTEVFF.

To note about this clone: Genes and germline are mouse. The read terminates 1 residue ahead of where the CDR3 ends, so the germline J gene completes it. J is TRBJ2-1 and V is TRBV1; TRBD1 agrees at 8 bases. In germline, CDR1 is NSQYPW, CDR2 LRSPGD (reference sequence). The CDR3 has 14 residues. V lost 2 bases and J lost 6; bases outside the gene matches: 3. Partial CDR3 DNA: TGCACCTGCAGTGCAAGGACAGGGTTTGCTGAGCAGTTC. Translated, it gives CTCSARTGFAEQF. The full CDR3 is CTCSARTGFAEQFF.

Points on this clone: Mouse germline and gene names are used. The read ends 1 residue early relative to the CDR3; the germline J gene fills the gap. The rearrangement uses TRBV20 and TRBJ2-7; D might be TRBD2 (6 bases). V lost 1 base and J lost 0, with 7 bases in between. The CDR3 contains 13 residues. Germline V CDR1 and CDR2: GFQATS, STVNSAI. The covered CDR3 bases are TGTGGTGCTAGGGCGGGGGGCTCCTATGAACAGTAC. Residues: CGARAGGSYEQY. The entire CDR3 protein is CGARAGGSYEQYF.

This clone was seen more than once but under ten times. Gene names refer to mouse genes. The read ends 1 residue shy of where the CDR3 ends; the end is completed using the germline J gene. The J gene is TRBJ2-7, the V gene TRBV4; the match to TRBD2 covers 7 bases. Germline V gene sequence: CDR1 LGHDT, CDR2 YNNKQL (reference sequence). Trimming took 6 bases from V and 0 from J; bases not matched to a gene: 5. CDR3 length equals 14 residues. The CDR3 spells CASRVLGSSYEQYF. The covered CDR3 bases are TGTGCCAGCAGGGTACTGGGGAGCTCCTATGAACAGTAC.

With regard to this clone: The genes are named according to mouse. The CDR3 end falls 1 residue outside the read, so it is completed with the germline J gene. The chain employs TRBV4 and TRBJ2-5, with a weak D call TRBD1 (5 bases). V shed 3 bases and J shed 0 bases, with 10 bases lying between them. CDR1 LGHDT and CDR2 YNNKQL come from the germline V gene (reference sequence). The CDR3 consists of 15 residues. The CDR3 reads CASSYQGINQDTQYF. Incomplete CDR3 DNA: TGTGCCAGCAGCTATCAGGGTATTAACCAAGACACCCAGTAC.

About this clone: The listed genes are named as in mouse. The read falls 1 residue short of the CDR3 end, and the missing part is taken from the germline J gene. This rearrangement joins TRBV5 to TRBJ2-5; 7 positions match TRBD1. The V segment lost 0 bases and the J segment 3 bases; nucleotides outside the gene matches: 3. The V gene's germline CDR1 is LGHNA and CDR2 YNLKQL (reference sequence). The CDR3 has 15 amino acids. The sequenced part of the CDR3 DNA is TGTGCCAGCAGCCAAGATTGGGACAGACAAGACACCCAGTAC. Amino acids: CASSQDWDRQDTQY. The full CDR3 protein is CASSQDWDRQDTQYF.

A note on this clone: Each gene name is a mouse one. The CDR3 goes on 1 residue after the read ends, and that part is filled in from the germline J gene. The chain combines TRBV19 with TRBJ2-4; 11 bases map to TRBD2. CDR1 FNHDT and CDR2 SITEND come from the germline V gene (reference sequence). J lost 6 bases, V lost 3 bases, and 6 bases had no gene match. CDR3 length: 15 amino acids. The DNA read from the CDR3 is TGTGCCAGCAGTACCAACTGGGGGGGCGCGAACACCTTGTAC. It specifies CASSTNWGGANTLY. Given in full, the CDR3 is CASSTNWGGANTLYF.

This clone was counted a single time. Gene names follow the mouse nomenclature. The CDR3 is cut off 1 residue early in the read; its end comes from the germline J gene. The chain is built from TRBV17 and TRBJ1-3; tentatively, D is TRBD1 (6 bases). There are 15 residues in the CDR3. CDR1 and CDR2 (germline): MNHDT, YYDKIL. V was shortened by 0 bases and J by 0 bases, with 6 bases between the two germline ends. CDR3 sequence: CASSRDRGSGNTLYF. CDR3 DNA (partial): TGTGCTAGCAGTAGAGACAGGGGTTCTGGAAATACGCTCTAT.

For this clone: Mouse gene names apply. The CDR3 sequence is CASGDRGTPSGNTLYF. CDR3 DNA, as far as it was read: TGTGCCAGCGGTGATCGGGGGACACCTTCTGGAAATACGCTCTAT. The chain has TRBV13-2 and TRBJ1-3; possibly TRBD1 for D (6 bases). The read ends 1 residue before the CDR3 terminus; that terminus is restored from the germline J gene. V was clipped by 1 base and J by 0 bases, with 11 bases between them. In germline, CDR1 is NNHNN, CDR2 SYGAGS (reference sequence). CDR3 length equals 16 residues.

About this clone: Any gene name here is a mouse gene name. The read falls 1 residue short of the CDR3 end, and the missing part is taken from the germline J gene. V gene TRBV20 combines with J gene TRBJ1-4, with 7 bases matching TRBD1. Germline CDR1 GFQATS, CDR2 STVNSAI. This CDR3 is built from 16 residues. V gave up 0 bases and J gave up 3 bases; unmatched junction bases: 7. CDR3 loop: CGARDQARGTNERLFF. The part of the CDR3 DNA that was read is TGTGGTGCTAGGGATCAGGCCAGGGGGACCAACGAAAGATTATTT.

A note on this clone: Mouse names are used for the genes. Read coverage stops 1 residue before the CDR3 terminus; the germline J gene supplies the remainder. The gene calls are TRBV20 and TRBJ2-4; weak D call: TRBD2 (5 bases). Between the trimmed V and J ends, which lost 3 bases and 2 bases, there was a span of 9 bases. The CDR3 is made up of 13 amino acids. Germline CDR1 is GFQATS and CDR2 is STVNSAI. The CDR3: CGASGEDQNTLYF. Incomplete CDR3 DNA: TGTGGTGCTAGTGGGGAGGATCAAAACACCTTGTAC. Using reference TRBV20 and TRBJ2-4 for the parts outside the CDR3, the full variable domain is GALVYQYPRRTICKSGTSMRMECQAVGFQATSVAWYRQSPQKTFELIALSTVNSAIKYEQNFTQEKFPISHPNLSFSSMTVLNAYLEDRGLYLCGASGEDQNTLYFGAGTRLSVL.

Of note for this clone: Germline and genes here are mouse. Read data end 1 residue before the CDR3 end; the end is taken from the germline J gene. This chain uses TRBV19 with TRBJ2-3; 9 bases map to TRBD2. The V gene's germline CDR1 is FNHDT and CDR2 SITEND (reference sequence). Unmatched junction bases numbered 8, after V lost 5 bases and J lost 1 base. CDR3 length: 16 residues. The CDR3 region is CASSPWGGAGAETLYF. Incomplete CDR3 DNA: TGTGCCAGCAGCCCTTGGGGGGGCGCTGGTGCAGAAACGCTGTAT.

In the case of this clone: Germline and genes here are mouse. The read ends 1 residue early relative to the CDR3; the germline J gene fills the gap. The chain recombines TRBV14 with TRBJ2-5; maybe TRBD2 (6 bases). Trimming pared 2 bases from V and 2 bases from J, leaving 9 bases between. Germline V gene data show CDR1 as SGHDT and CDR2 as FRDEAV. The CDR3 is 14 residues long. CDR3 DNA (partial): TGTGCCAGCAGTTTTCGGGACTTCCAAGACACCCAGTAC. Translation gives CASSFRDFQDTQY. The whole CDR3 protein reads CASSFRDFQDTQYF.

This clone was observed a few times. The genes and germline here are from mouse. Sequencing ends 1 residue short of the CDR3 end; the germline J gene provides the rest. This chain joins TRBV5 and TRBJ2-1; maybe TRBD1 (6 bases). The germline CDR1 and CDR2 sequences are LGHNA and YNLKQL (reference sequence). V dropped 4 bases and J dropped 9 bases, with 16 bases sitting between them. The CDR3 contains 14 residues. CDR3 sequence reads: CASSRYRERGEQFF. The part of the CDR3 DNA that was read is TGTGCCAGCAGCCGCTACAGGGAAAGGGGTGAGCAGTTC.

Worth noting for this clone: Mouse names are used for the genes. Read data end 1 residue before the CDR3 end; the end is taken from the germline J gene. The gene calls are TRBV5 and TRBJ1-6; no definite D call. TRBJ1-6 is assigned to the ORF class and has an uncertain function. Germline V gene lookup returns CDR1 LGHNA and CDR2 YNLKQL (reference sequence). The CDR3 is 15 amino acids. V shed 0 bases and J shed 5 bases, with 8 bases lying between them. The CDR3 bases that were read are TGTGCCAGCAGCCAAGATCTAACAGATAATTCGCCCCTCTAC. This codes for CASSQDLTDNSPLY. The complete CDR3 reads CASSQDLTDNSPLYF.

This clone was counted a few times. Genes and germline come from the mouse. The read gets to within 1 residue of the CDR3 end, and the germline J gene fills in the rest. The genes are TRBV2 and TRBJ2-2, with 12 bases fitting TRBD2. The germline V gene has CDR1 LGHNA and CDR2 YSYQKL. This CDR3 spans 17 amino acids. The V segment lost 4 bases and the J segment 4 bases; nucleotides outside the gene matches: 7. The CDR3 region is CASSPRLGGRGTGQLYF. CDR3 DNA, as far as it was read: TGTGCCAGCAGCCCCCGACTGGGGGGGCGTGGCACCGGGCAGCTCTAC.

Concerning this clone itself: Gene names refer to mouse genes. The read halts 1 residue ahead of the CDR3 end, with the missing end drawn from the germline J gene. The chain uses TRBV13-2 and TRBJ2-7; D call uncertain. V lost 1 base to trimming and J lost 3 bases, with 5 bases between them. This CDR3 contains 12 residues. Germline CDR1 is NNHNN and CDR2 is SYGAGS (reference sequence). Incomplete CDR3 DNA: TGTGCCAGCGGTGATCCCTTCTATGAACAGTAC. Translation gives CASGDPFYEQY. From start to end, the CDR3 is CASGDPFYEQYF.

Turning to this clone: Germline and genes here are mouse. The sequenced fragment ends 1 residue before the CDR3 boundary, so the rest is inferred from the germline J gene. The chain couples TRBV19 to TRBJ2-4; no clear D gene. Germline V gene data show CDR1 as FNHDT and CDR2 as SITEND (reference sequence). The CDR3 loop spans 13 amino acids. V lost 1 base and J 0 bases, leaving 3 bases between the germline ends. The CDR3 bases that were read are TGTGCCAGCAGTATAAATAGTCAAAACACCTTGTAC. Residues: CASSINSQNTLY. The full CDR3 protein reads CASSINSQNTLYF.